The 26 T cell receptor beta chains below all came from one sample that was sequenced in a study of shared clonotypes between healthy human individuals. Profiled with immunoSEQ multiplex PCR; TCRdb holds only in-frame clones, not every one. In the table there are about 660,000 clones, about 74% of which are singletons. Sequencing was done on a sample of memory CD4+ T cells sorted from blood. The subset here: CD45RA-negative fraction. The receptors originated from a woman aged 30 to 39 in good health.

The V gene is TRBV2, the J gene TRBJ1-2; 7 bases line up with TRBD1. Losses at the gene ends were 6 bases for V and 2 bases for J; bases not matched to a gene: 6. Germline V gene sequence: CDR1 SNHLY, CDR2 FYNNEI. This CDR3 is 14 amino acids long. CDR3 coding DNA: TGTGCCAGCAGGGAGACAGGGTTCAACTATGGCTACACCTTC. Its translation is CASRETGFNYGYTF.

J is TRBJ2-2 and V is TRBV27, with a tentative D call TRBD2 (5 bases). The CDR3 is 16 amino acids. The germline CDR1 and CDR2 sequences are MNHEY and SMNVEV (reference sequence). Trimming removed 3 bases from V and 2 bases from J, with 13 bases in between. In DNA, the CDR3 is TGTGCCAGCAGTTTTGTACTAGGTCTAAACACCGGGGAGCTGTTTTTT. Protein sequence: CASSFVLGLNTGELFF.

This sequence joins TRBV5-6 and TRBJ2-3; TRBD1 aligns across 11 bases. The junction had 9 bases not matched to a gene; V was cut back by 1 base and J by 5 bases. CDR1 and CDR2 (germline): SGHDT, YYEEEE. The CDR3 contains 17 residues. CDR3 DNA: TGTGCCAGCAGCTTGTCACCCGGGACAGGGGGTGTAGATACGCAGTATTTT. It encodes CASSLSPGTGGVDTQYF.

The V gene is TRBV19, the J gene TRBJ2-5; no clear D gene. Germline assignment: CDR1 LNHDA and CDR2 SQIVND (reference sequence). The length of the CDR3 is 12 residues. The V end lost 5 bases, the J end lost 5 bases, and 9 bases lay between the germline ends. CDR3: CASSASRETQYF. As DNA, the CDR3 is TGTGCCAGTAGTGCTTCCAGGGAGACCCAGTACTTC.

The rearrangement uses TRBV27 and TRBJ2-7, with 7 bases aligning to TRBD2. The germline V gene has CDR1 MNHEY and CDR2 SMNVEV (reference sequence). The CDR3 is 15 amino acids. Trimming at V came to 9 bases and at J to 4 bases, leaving 15 bases not matched to a gene. The chain's CDR3 is CASSLRLSGTYEQYF. DNA for the CDR3: TGTGCCAGTTCCCTACGACTCAGCGGGACGTACGAGCAGTACTTC.

The rearrangement joins TRBV6-6 to TRBJ2-3; no firm D call. Germline values: CDR1 MNHNY, CDR2 SVGAGI (reference sequence). The CDR3 is made up of 15 amino acids. Trimming removed 6 bases from V and 7 bases from J, with 20 bases in between. The CDR3 sequence: CASSLMEGPTNTQYF. CDR3 bases: TGTGCCAGCAGCCTGATGGAAGGGCCAACAAATACGCAGTATTTT.

The chain uses TRBV4-1 and TRBJ2-4, with D tentatively TRBD2 (6 bases). The germline gives CDR1 MGHRA, CDR2 YSYEKL. CDR3 length equals 17 residues. Trimming took off 8 bases at V and 3 bases at J, with 23 bases between the two ends. The CDR3 loop is CASRKMPRLEGKNIQYF. In DNA, the CDR3 is TGCGCCAGCCGTAAAATGCCCAGACTAGAAGGCAAAAACATTCAGTACTTC.

The CDR3 sequence is CASSFSDRGFGNTIYF. The DNA of the CDR3 is TGTGCCAGCAGTTTTTCGGACAGGGGGTTTGGAAACACCATATATTTT. This sequence joins TRBV28 and TRBJ1-3, with 10 bases lining up with TRBD1. J lost 3 bases, V lost 3 bases, and 5 bases had no gene match. Germline CDR1 and CDR2: MDHEN and SYDVKM. The CDR3 loop spans 16 amino acids.

This clone has just a few counts. This sequence joins TRBV2 and TRBJ1-2; 7 bases map to TRBD1. The ends lost 8 bases at V and 1 base at J; junction bases unmatched: 7. CDR1 and CDR2 (germline): SNHLY, FYNNEI. CDR3 size: 14 residues. CDR3 nucleotide sequence: TGTGCCAGCCCCCGGGACAGCAATAACTATGGCTACACCTTC. Its translation is CASPRDSNNYGYTF.

As concerns this clone: A much larger clone lies a single base off, so this may be a read error. Other DNA sequences in the sample encode the same CDR3. This chain links TRBV9 with TRBJ2-7; 11 bases agree with TRBD1. Germline lookup yields CDR1 SGDLS and CDR2 YYNGEE. The junction had 3 bases not matched to a gene; V was cut back by 4 bases and J by 3 bases. This CDR3 comprises 14 residues. The CDR3 reads CASSTGTGGYEQYF. In DNA form, the CDR3 reads TGTGCCAGCAGCACCGGGACAGGGGGCTACGAGCAGTACTTC.

This chain uses TRBV7-8 with TRBJ2-1; 10 nucleotides line up with TRBD2. V was clipped by 4 bases and J by 0 bases; unmatched bases: 6. Germline V gene data show CDR1 as SGHVS and CDR2 as FQNEAQ. The CDR3 has 17 amino acids. CDR3 DNA sequence: TGTGCCAGCAGCTCGGGACTAGCGAGGGACTCCTACAATGAGCAGTTCTTC. This gives the protein CASSSGLARDSYNEQFF.

The rearrangement links TRBV5-4 to TRBJ2-2; D remains ambiguous. Germline CDR1 is SGHNT and CDR2 is YYREEE (reference sequence). Trimming took off 1 base at V and 0 bases at J, with 10 bases between the two ends. This CDR3 spans 16 amino acids. The CDR3 here is CASSLRPETNTGELFF. As DNA, the CDR3 is TGTGCCAGCAGCTTGCGGCCTGAAACGAACACCGGGGAGCTGTTTTTT.

The chain couples TRBV5-4 to TRBJ1-2; no firm D call. The V gene lost 2 bases and the J gene lost 4 bases, with 9 bases spanning the gap. The CDR3 length is 13 residues. CDR1 SGHNT and CDR2 YYREEE come from the germline V gene (reference sequence). DNA of the CDR3: TGTGCCAGCAGCTTACCGAACCTCTATGGCTACACCTTC. Translation gives CASSLPNLYGYTF. The full variable domain, in which reference TRBV5-4 and TRBJ1-2 provide the parts outside the CDR3, is ETGVTQSPTHLIKTRGQQVTLRCSSQSGHNTVSWYQQALGQGPQFIFQYYREEENGRGNFPPRFSGLQFPNYSSELNVNALELDDSALYLCASSLPNLYGYTFGSGTRLTVV.

The CDR3 sequence is CASSRLAVFNEQFF. Written as DNA, the CDR3 is TGTGCCAGCAGCCGACTAGCAGTATTCAATGAGCAGTTCTTC. The rearrangement uses TRBV11-2 and TRBJ2-1; 7 bases fit TRBD2. Germline CDR1 SGHAT, CDR2 FQNNGV. The CDR3 is 14 residues long. The V gene end was trimmed by 5 bases and the J gene end by 6 bases; junction bases not matched to a gene: 7.

This chain connects TRBV29-1 to TRBJ1-2; D perhaps matches TRBD1 (5 bases). The CDR3 is 10 amino acids. Deletions cut 3 bases from V and 9 bases from J, with 8 bases between. CDR1 SQVTM and CDR2 ANQGSEA come from the germline V gene. As DNA, the CDR3 is TGCAGCGTTGAGAAGGACAGCTACACCTTC. It specifies CSVEKDSYTF.

The chain uses TRBV4-1 and TRBJ2-2, with D perhaps being TRBD1 or TRBD2 (5 bases each). Per the germline V gene, CDR1 is MGHRA and CDR2 is YSYEKL. V was shortened by 1 base and J by 4 bases, with 10 bases between the two germline ends. This CDR3 region has 15 residues. The CDR3 sequence is CASSQGWGSTGELFF. CDR3 DNA: TGCGCCAGCAGCCAAGGCTGGGGGTCCACCGGGGAGCTGTTTTTT.

V is TRBV5-1 and J is TRBJ2-5; no firm D call. The CDR3 consists of 12 residues. The V end lost 0 bases, the J end lost 4 bases, and 4 bases lay between the germline ends. Germline CDR1 reads SGHRS; CDR2 reads YFSETQ. The CDR3 coding sequence is TGCGCCAGCAGCTTGGGCGTAGAGACCCAGTACTTC. Protein product: CASSLGVETQYF.

The chain uses TRBV28 and TRBJ1-2; unclear D gene. V was clipped by 1 base and J by 2 bases, with 2 bases between them. Germline V lookup: CDR1 MDHEN, CDR2 SYDVKM. The CDR3 covers 12 residues. The CDR3 bases are TGTGCCAGCAGTTTATACAACTATGGCTACACCTTC. The encoded protein is CASSLYNYGYTF.

Remarks on this clone: Other DNA sequences of this sample code for an identical CDR3. As DNA, the CDR3 is TGTGCCAGCAGTTCACAGGGTTACGAGCAGTACTTC. Its protein is CASSSQGYEQYF. The chain joins TRBV6-5 to TRBJ2-7, with a possible D match to TRBD1 (6 bases). Between the trimmed V and J ends, which lost 4 bases and 4 bases, there was a span of 8 bases. The CDR3 has 12 amino acids. The germline CDR1 and CDR2 sequences are MNHEY and SVGAGI.

Notes on this clone: The identical CDR3 is also encoded by other nucleotide sequences in the sample. The CDR3 sequence: CASSLGLGGEQYF. The CDR3 DNA sequence: TGCGCCAGCAGCCTGGGACTAGGGGGCGAGCAGTACTTC. The chain recombines TRBV5-1 with TRBJ2-7; 8 nucleotides align to TRBD2. Germline V gene lookup returns CDR1 SGHRS and CDR2 YFSETQ. This CDR3 is built from 13 residues. Trimming took 4 bases from V and 6 from J; bases not matched to a gene: 6.

V is TRBV5-1 and J is TRBJ2-1, with D perhaps matching TRBD1 or TRBD2 (5 bases each). Per the germline V gene, CDR1 is SGHRS and CDR2 is YFSETQ. Trimming stripped 4 bases from V and 7 bases from J, with 18 bases between. The CDR3 length is 15 residues. CDR3: CASSNDMGETNEQFF. DNA for the CDR3: TGCGCCAGCAGCAACGACATGGGGGAGACGAATGAGCAGTTCTTC. The full variable domain, with the rest looked up from reference TRBV5-1 and TRBJ2-1, is KAGVTQTPRYLIKTRGQQVTLSCSPISGHRSVSWYQQTPGQGLQFLFEYFSETQRNKGNFPGRFSGRQFSNSRSEMNVSTLELGDSALYLCASSNDMGETNEQFFGPGTRLTVL.

The gene calls are TRBV7-2 and TRBJ2-1; no definite D call. V was pared by 5 bases and J by 6 bases, with 17 bases between. From germline, CDR1 is SGHTA and CDR2 FQGNSA. The CDR3 covers 15 residues. Here the CDR3 reads CASSQTTLVANEQFF. The CDR3 nucleotides read TGTGCCAGCAGCCAAACTACTCTCGTCGCCAATGAGCAGTTCTTC.

This clone was seen once. The genes are TRBV19 and TRBJ2-3; no firm D call. The CDR3 has 13 residues. The germline V and J ends were trimmed by 2 bases and 5 bases, with 8 bases remaining between them. The germline gives CDR1 LNHDA, CDR2 SQIVND (reference sequence). The CDR3 DNA reads TGTGCCAGTAGTATAAACGACCGAGATACGCAGTATTTT. Its translation: CASSINDRDTQYF.

The gene calls are TRBV5-1 and TRBJ2-2; a possible D gene is TRBD2 (6 bases). V shed 1 base and J shed 4 bases, with 11 bases lying between them. The germline gives CDR1 SGHRS, CDR2 YFSETQ. The CDR3 is made up of 15 amino acids. As DNA, the CDR3 is TGCGCCAGCAGCTTGAGTGCGGGAATCACCGGGGAGCTGTTTTTT. It codes for CASSLSAGITGELFF.

This chain joins TRBV10-2 and TRBJ1-1; D is ambiguous. From germline, CDR1 is WSHSY and CDR2 SAAADI. V lost 3 bases to trimming and J lost 2 bases, with 13 bases between them. The CDR3 spans 15 residues. The CDR3 DNA reads as TGCGCCAGCAGTGACCAGAAAGGCAGTAACACTGAAGCTTTCTTT. It codes for CASSDQKGSNTEAFF.

The J gene is TRBJ1-5, the V gene TRBV4-1; a weak D match, TRBD1 (6 bases). CDR1 MGHRA and CDR2 YSYEKL come from the germline V gene. The CDR3 length is 15 residues. With 2 bases removed from V and 3 bases from J, the gap between germline ends came to 11 bases. CDR3 bases: TGCGCCAGCAGCCAAAGACAGGAGCCCAATCAGCCCCAGCATTTT. The encoded protein is CASSQRQEPNQPQHF.